Listed below are T cell receptor beta chains from one sample, sequenced in a study of control samples from healthy donors and cancer patients. Data came from immunoSEQ multiplex PCR; TCRdb stores just in-frame clones and leaves some out. The sample has over 120,000 clones; about nine tenths are singletons. Sequencing input: blood. These receptors came from a man aged 30-40 years in good health. The CDR3 runs from the conserved cysteine through the conserved F or W. The D gene is left open where the match is weak. Some rows mark clone size as missing; the rest say once, few, many or name a class of expanded clone.

CDR3nt: TGTGCCAGCAGCGTCGCAGTGTCGTCCCCTGCGGGCGAGCAGTACTTC
CDR3aa: CASSVAVSSPAGEQYF
d_gene: NA
len: 16
j_gene: TRBJ2-7
v_gene: TRBV9
abundance: NA

CDR3nt: TGTGCCAGCAGTTACGAGCGGGGGGCCTACGAGCAGTACTTC
CDR3aa: CASSYERGAYEQYF
d_gene: TRBD2
len: 14
j_gene: TRBJ2-7
v_gene: TRBV6-6
abundance: NA

CDR3nt: TGTGCCAGCAGCCAAGAAAGTACAGGCTACAATCAGCCCCAGCATTTT
CDR3aa: CASSQESTGYNQPQHF
d_gene: NA
len: 16
j_gene: TRBJ1-5
v_gene: TRBV4-2
abundance: NA

CDR3nt: TGTGCCAGTAGACAAAACACCGGGGAGCTGTTTTTT
CDR3aa: CASRQNTGELFF
d_gene: NA
len: 12
j_gene: TRBJ2-2
v_gene: TRBV19
abundance: NA

CDR3nt: TGTGCCAGCAGTTATGGGGGCGCAGATACGCAGTATTTT
CDR3aa: CASSYGGADTQYF
d_gene: NA
len: 13
j_gene: TRBJ2-3
v_gene: TRBV28
abundance: NA

CDR3nt: TGTGCCAGTAGAAGGGCAACAGGGGGGACCCCCTACGAGCAGTACTTC
CDR3aa: CASRRATGGTPYEQYF
d_gene: TRBD1
len: 16
j_gene: TRBJ2-7
v_gene: TRBV19
abundance: NA

CDR3nt: TGTGCCAGCAGCTTACTCCTACCCGGAGGTACCGGGGAGCTGTTTTTT
CDR3aa: CASSLLLPGGTGELFF
d_gene: NA
len: 16
j_gene: TRBJ2-2
v_gene: TRBV7-2
abundance: NA

CDR3nt: TGTGCCAGCACTCTAGGGGGCTACTCCTACGAGCAGTACTTC
CDR3aa: CASTLGGYSYEQYF
d_gene: TRBD1
len: 14
j_gene: TRBJ2-7
v_gene: TRBV28
abundance: NA

CDR3nt: TGTGCCAGCACCATGGACAGGGTTTCTGGCTACACCTTC
CDR3aa: CASTMDRVSGYTF
d_gene: TRBD1
len: 13
j_gene: TRBJ1-2
v_gene: TRBV6-5
abundance: NA

CDR3nt: TGTGCCACCAGTGATGCAGGGGGCACTGAAGCTTTCTTT
CDR3aa: CATSDAGGTEAFF
d_gene: TRBD1
len: 13
j_gene: TRBJ1-1
v_gene: TRBV24-1
abundance: once

CDR3nt: TGTGCCAGCAGCAAGACAGGGAGCTCCTACAATGAGCAGTTCTTC
CDR3aa: CASSKTGSSYNEQFF
d_gene: TRBD1
len: 15
j_gene: TRBJ2-1
v_gene: TRBV5-8
abundance: NA

CDR3nt: TGCGCCAGCAGGGCAGCCCGGGACAGGGTCGGCACGCAGTATTTT
CDR3aa: CASRAARDRVGTQYF
d_gene: TRBD1
len: 15
j_gene: TRBJ2-3
v_gene: TRBV10-1
abundance: NA

CDR3nt: TGTGCCAGCAGCTTAGTATTCAGGGCCGGGGAAAAACTGTTTTTT
CDR3aa: CASSLVFRAGEKLFF
d_gene: NA
len: 15
j_gene: TRBJ1-4
v_gene: TRBV7-8
abundance: NA

CDR3nt: TGTGCCAGCAGGCTTGCCGCGGGGGGGTACAATGAGCAGTTCTTC
CDR3aa: CASRLAAGGYNEQFF
d_gene: TRBD2
len: 15
j_gene: TRBJ2-1
v_gene: TRBV27
abundance: NA

CDR3nt: TGTGCCAGTAATGGGGCAGCGTACTACAATGAGCAGTTCTTC
CDR3aa: CASNGAAYYNEQFF
d_gene: NA
len: 14
j_gene: TRBJ2-1
v_gene: TRBV19
abundance: NA

CDR3nt: TGCGCCAGCAGCTTGACTAGCGGGGGGGCCTACGAGCAGTACTTC
CDR3aa: CASSLTSGGAYEQYF
d_gene: TRBD2
len: 15
j_gene: TRBJ2-7
v_gene: TRBV5-1
abundance: NA